This is a list of T cell receptor beta chains from one sample in a study of blood T cell repertoires in COVID-19. Some clones are missing from TCRdb's copy, which holds only in-frame ones; the method was immunoSEQ multiplex PCR. The table includes approximately 270,000 clones, approximately 85% detected once. The sequencing sample was made of peripheral blood. The source of these receptors is a human donor with COVID-19, enrolled during active disease. The donor label of this sample is uncertain. Each CDR3 is given with its conserved first and last residue.

TRBJ1-1 | TRBV27 | CASSYRTNTEAFF
TRBJ2-1 | TRBV4-1 | CASSQGQYSGGIYNEQFF
TRBJ2-7 | TRBV27 | CASSRQGRYEQYF
TRBJ2-1 | TRBV7-3 | CASSPGGLAGGVNEQFF
TRBJ2-1 | TRBV19 | CASSIFSGLAGGGEQFF
TRBJ1-2 | TRBV2 | CASSWAWTGELVGYTF
TRBJ1-3 | TRBV5-1 | CASSPGARDSGNTIYF
TRBJ1-3 | TRBV7-9 | CASGSSGNTIYF
TRBJ1-3 | TRBV14 | CASSPMLSSGNTIYF
TRBJ2-7 | TRBV14 | CASSQWEGVYEQYF
TRBJ2-1 | TRBV6-5 | CASSPPGGVNEQFF
TRBJ1-5 | TRBV28 | CASSTTLGQNQPQHF
TRBJ2-2 | TRBV2 | CASSEVRGTGELFF
TRBJ1-4 | TRBV5-4 | CASRRDATGTNEKLFF
TRBJ2-1 | TRBV30 | CAWSPRTYNEQFF
TRBJ1-1 | TRBV15 | CATSRFSRVGNTEAFF
TRBJ1-2 | TRBV24-1 | CATSVMDRDHGYTF
TRBJ2-7 | TRBV7-3 | CASSPSGSSYEQYF
TRBJ2-2 | TRBV19 | CASSNRDTNTGELFF
TRBJ1-6 | TRBV2 | CASILDRGNSPLHF
TRBJ2-1 | TRBV7-2 | CASSRTSGAYNEQFF
TRBJ1-4 | TRBV30 | CAWRDDRAFNEKLFF
TRBJ1-2 | TRBV6-5 | CASSPQTPGDGYTF
TRBJ1-1 | TRBV12-3/TRBV12-4 | CASGTGPNTEAFF
TRBJ1-4 | TRBV29-1 | CSVRTGSEKLFF
TRBJ1-3 | TRBV7-2 | CASSSDRLGSGNTIYF